The 25 T cell receptor beta chains listed next were all sequenced from one sample in a study of identical twins. Via MiXCR, TCRdb re-called the 5' RACE reads, giving one row per CDR3 protein. The sample carries 500,000 or so distinct CDR3 sequences, 13% to 15% recorded once. In addition, the sample was reused for a study of yellow fever vaccine responses in identical twins.

The specimen sequenced was CD4+ T cells sorted from blood. The receptor set was obtained from a woman in her late teens or twenties in good health.

This clonotype was detected a few times. The rearrangement links TRBV29-1 to TRBJ2-5, with D possibly being TRBD2 (5 bases). The CDR3 has 16 amino acids. Germline V gene lookup returns CDR1 SQVTM and CDR2 ANQGSEA. The germline V and J ends were trimmed by 4 bases and 1 base, with 19 bases remaining between them. CDR3 sequence (DNA): TGCAGCGTTGGCAGCCCGGGCCCCCGGGGCCAAGAGACCCAGTACTTC. Protein sequence: CSVGSPGPRGQETQYF.

The chain is built from TRBV3-1 and TRBJ2-1; D possibly corresponds to TRBD2 (6 bases). The CDR3 contains 17 residues. Trimming removed 4 bases at V and 7 bases at J, with 23 bases between. Germline V gene data show CDR1 as LGHDT and CDR2 as YNNKEL (reference sequence). Written as DNA, the CDR3 is TGTGCCAGCAGCCCCGGAGGGCTGTTGGGAGTAGGTAATGAGCAGTTCTTC. It yields the protein CASSPGGLLGVGNEQFF.

The gene calls are TRBV5-1 and TRBJ1-1, with 7 bases that match TRBD1. V shed 0 bases, J shed 0 bases, and the junction held 8 bases outside the gene matches. The germline gives CDR1 SGHRS, CDR2 YFSETQ. This CDR3 spans 17 amino acids. The CDR3 DNA sequence: TGCGCCAGCAGCTTGGGGGGGACAGCGACCCTGAACACTGAAGCTTTCTTT. It codes for CASSLGGTATLNTEAFF.

The sample holds many counts of this clonotype. Here the CDR3 reads CSASGTLNTGELFF. The CDR3 nucleotides read TGCAGTGCTAGTGGGACATTGAACACCGGGGAGCTGTTTTTT. The chain combines TRBV20-1 with TRBJ2-2; perhaps TRBD1 as D (6 bases). The germline V gene encodes CDR1 DFQATT and CDR2 SNEGSKA (reference sequence). V was pared by 3 bases and J by 1 base, with 9 bases between. CDR3 size: 14 residues.

This clonotype occurred many times. The rearrangement uses TRBV12-3 or TRBV12-4 and TRBJ2-5, with 10 bases matching TRBD2. Trimming removed 0 bases from V and 4 bases from J; junction bases left unmatched: 2. The CDR3 spans 15 residues. CDR3: CASSLAASGRETQYF. Written as DNA, the CDR3 is TGTGCCAGCAGTTTAGCCGCTAGCGGGAGAGAGACCCAGTACTTC.

The chain employs TRBV6-5 and TRBJ2-7; 10 bases are a match to TRBD2. CDR3 size: 15 residues. V lost 2 bases and J lost 4; bases outside the gene matches: 5. The germline CDR1 and CDR2 sequences are MNHEY and SVGAGI. CDR3 in amino acids: CASSYRTSGIYEQYF. CDR3 in DNA: TGTGCCAGCAGTTACCGAACTAGCGGGATTTACGAGCAGTACTTC.

This chain connects TRBV4-3 to TRBJ1-2; a weak D match, TRBD1 (6 bases). The CDR3 has 17 amino acids. Germline loops: CDR1 LGHNA, CDR2 YSLEER. V lost 0 bases, J lost 6 bases, and 20 bases lay in between. In DNA form, the CDR3 reads TGCGCCAGCAGCCAAGATCAGGCTACCACAGGGATCCATGGCTACACCTTC. It yields the protein CASSQDQATTGIHGYTF.

The CDR3 region is CSVSSYGYTF. The DNA of the CDR3 is TGCAGTGTTAGCAGTTATGGCTACACCTTC. V gene TRBV20-1 combines with J gene TRBJ1-2; D unresolved. Germline V gene sequence: CDR1 DFQATT, CDR2 SNEGSKA (reference sequence). V lost 7 bases, J lost 5 bases, and 8 bases lay in between. This CDR3 has 10 residues.

The chain joins TRBV24-1 to TRBJ2-1; 12 bases line up with TRBD2. The germline gives CDR1 KGHDR, CDR2 SFDVKD. There are 16 residues in the CDR3. V trimming: 3 bases; J trimming: 3 bases; junction bases outside the gene matches: 2. CDR3 sequence: CATSDPSGRGYNEQFF. CDR3 nucleotides: TGTGCCACCAGTGATCCTAGCGGGAGGGGCTACAATGAGCAGTTCTTC.

This rearrangement joins TRBV5-6 to TRBJ1-2; D unresolved. V was cut by 0 bases and J by 4 bases, with 10 bases left in between. Germline V lookup: CDR1 SGHDT, CDR2 YYEEEE. CDR3 length equals 14 residues. In DNA, the CDR3 is TGTGCCAGCAGCTTGGAGGGCGCGGTCTATGGCTACACCTTC. It is translated as CASSLEGAVYGYTF.

The rearrangement uses TRBV4-1 and TRBJ2-1; D might be TRBD1 (5 bases). V was pared by 4 bases and J by 0 bases, with 7 bases between. Germline CDR1 MGHRA, CDR2 YSYEKL. The CDR3 has 14 amino acids. The CDR3 nucleotides read TGCGCCAGCAGCCGGACACTCTCCTACAATGAGCAGTTCTTC. Amino acid sequence: CASSRTLSYNEQFF.

The V call is TRBV5-5, the J call TRBJ2-3; D not certain. CDR1 and CDR2 from the germline V gene are SGHKS and YYEKEE (reference sequence). This CDR3 region has 16 residues. V was cut by 0 bases and J by 0 bases, with 11 bases left in between. The CDR3, as DNA: TGTGCCAGCAGCTTGGCCGAGATAGGGAGCACAGATACGCAGTATTTT. This translates into CASSLAEIGSTDTQYF.

This clonotype was seen only a few times. The CDR3 protein is CASSDDWILSYEQYF. DNA of the CDR3: TGTGCCAGCAGTGACGACTGGATTCTCTCCTACGAGCAGTACTTC. V and J are TRBV12-3 or TRBV12-4 and TRBJ2-7; D ambiguous. The CDR3 covers 15 residues. V gave up 5 bases and J gave up 0 bases, with 14 bases separating them.

The chain employs TRBV7-9 and TRBJ2-1; 11 bases are shared with TRBD2. Per the germline V gene, CDR1 is SEHNR and CDR2 is FQNEAQ (reference sequence). J gave up 10 bases and V 2 bases, and 10 bases lay outside the gene matches. CDR3 size: 16 residues. The CDR3 region has the DNA TGTGCCAGCAGCTTAACTAGCGGGAGTTTTTCCGCGGAGCAGTTCTTC. This codes for CASSLTSGSFSAEQFF. Supplemented by reference TRBV7-9 and TRBJ2-1, the full variable domain reads DTGVSQNPRHKITKRGQNVTFRCDPISEHNRLYWYRQTLGQGPEFLTYFQNEAQLEKSRLLSDRFSAERPKGSFSTLEIQRTEQGDSAMYLCASSLTSGSFSAEQFFGPGTRLTVL.

This clonotype was seen more than once but under ten times. The V and J genes are TRBV5-1 and TRBJ2-4; the D gene is possibly TRBD2 (5 bases). V lost 0 bases and J lost 0, with 10 bases in between. Germline CDR1 is SGHRS and CDR2 is YFSETQ. The CDR3 extends over 16 amino acids. The CDR3 nucleotides read TGCGCCAGCAGCTTGGATTCTCGGGAAGCCAAAAACATTCAGTACTTC. Translated: CASSLDSREAKNIQYF.

This clonotype has only a few counts. The J gene is TRBJ2-2, the V gene TRBV18; a possible D gene is TRBD1 (5 bases). Trimming left V 1 base short and J 0 bases short, with 9 bases between. This CDR3 has 16 residues. In germline, CDR1 is KGHSH, CDR2 LQKENI. The CDR3 region is CASSPLQAANTGELFF. CDR3 bases: TGTGCCAGCTCACCACTACAGGCGGCGAACACCGGGGAGCTGTTTTTT.

V and J are TRBV7-6 and TRBJ2-7, with D unresolved. This CDR3 has 13 amino acids. V was shortened by 1 base and J by 6 bases, with 10 bases between the two germline ends. Looked up from germline, CDR1 is SGHVS and CDR2 is FNYEAQ. Here the CDR3 reads CASSLVEVGEQYF. CDR3 coding DNA: TGTGCCAGCAGCTTAGTCGAGGTAGGCGAGCAGTACTTC.

Notes on this clonotype: A much larger clone lies one base from this, so it may be a read error. This chain connects TRBV3-1 to TRBJ2-5; weak D call: TRBD1 (5 bases). Germline values: CDR1 LGHDT, CDR2 YNNKEL (reference sequence). The CDR3 loop spans 16 amino acids. V lost 1 base, J lost 2 bases, and 14 bases lay in between. As DNA, the CDR3 is TGTGCCAGCAGCCAAGGACGTAGGGGTGGTCAAGAGACCCAGTACTTC. Its translation: CASSQGRRGGQETQYF.

This clonotype occurred many times. This chain joins TRBV12-3 or TRBV12-4 and TRBJ1-1; the D is unclear. With 3 bases removed from V and 5 bases from J, the gap between germline ends came to 10 bases. This CDR3 comprises 13 residues. DNA of the CDR3: TGTGCCAGCAGTTTCTCTGCGGGAACTGAAGCTTTCTTT. This sequence encodes CASSFSAGTEAFF.

A few counts support this clonotype. This chain links TRBV28 with TRBJ2-5; 11 positions agree with TRBD2. This CDR3 has 14 residues. CDR1 and CDR2 from the germline V gene are MDHEN and SYDVKM. Trimming removed 6 bases from V and 5 bases from J; junction bases left unmatched: 5. CDR3 nucleotide sequence: TGTGCCAGCAGCCGGACTAGCGGGTCGGAGACCCAGTACTTC. Translated, it gives CASSRTSGSETQYF.

This rearrangement joins TRBV6-6 to TRBJ2-1; 13 positions agree with TRBD2. Germline V gene lookup returns CDR1 MNHNY and CDR2 SVGAGI (reference sequence). The CDR3 spans 16 residues. After removal of 6 bases from V and 3 bases from J, the junction contained 5 bases not matched to a gene. CDR3 in amino acids: CASRGTSGKVYNEQFF. The CDR3 DNA reads TGTGCCAGCAGGGGGACTAGCGGGAAGGTCTACAATGAGCAGTTCTTC.

V gene TRBV19 combines with J gene TRBJ2-7; 8 bases are shared with TRBD2. Germline V gene sequence: CDR1 LNHDA, CDR2 SQIVND (reference sequence). There are 14 residues in the CDR3. The J segment lost 3 bases and the V segment lost 3 bases, leaving 4 bases of the junction unmatched. The CDR3 is CASSIPGLVYEQYF. CDR3 DNA sequence: TGTGCCAGTAGTATTCCGGGACTAGTCTACGAGCAGTACTTC.

With regard to this clonotype: The junction departs from the called germline gene at one end, perhaps through a read error. The chain is built from TRBV7-7 and TRBJ2-1, with a weak D call TRBD1 (6 bases). Germline V gene lookup returns CDR1 SSHAT and CDR2 FNYEAQ (reference sequence). The CDR3 length is 15 residues. CDR3 DNA: TGTGCTAGCAGCTTCTCCCCAGGGGTTAAGAATGAGCAGTTCTTC. This gives the protein CASSFSPGVKNEQFF. Combining the CDR3 with reference TRBV7-7 and TRBJ2-1 gives the whole variable domain GAGVSQSPRYKVTKRGQDVTLRCDPISSHATLYWYQQALGQGPEFLTYFNYEAQPDKSGLPSDRFSAERPEGSISTLTIQRTEQRDSAMYRCASSFSPGVKNEQFFGPGTRLTVL.

This clonotype has a handful of counts. The chain uses TRBV7-2 and TRBJ2-5, with D hard to call. The CDR3 spans 15 residues. Germline V gene data show CDR1 as SGHTA and CDR2 as FQGNSA. Between the trimmed V and J ends, which lost 5 bases and 1 base, there was a span of 14 bases. The CDR3 bases are TGTGCCAGCAGCATAAACACGGCCCGCCAAGAGACCCAGTACTTC. This translates into CASSINTARQETQYF. The entire variable domain, with the rest obtained from reference TRBV7-2 and TRBJ2-5, is as follows: GAGVSQSPSNKVTEKGKDVELRCDPISGHTALYWYRQSLGQGLEFLIYFQGNSAPDKSGLPSDRFSAERTGGSVSTLTIQRTQQEDSAVYLCASSINTARQETQYFGPGTRLLVL.

The rearrangement joins TRBV7-9 to TRBJ1-6; 7 bases agree with TRBD1. The CDR3 spans 15 residues. V was pared by 4 bases and J by 3 bases, with 3 bases of the junction left unmatched. Germline V lookup: CDR1 SEHNR, CDR2 FQNEAQ (reference sequence). In nucleotides, the CDR3 is TGTGCCAGCAGCTACCGGGACAGCTATAATTCACCCCTCCACTTT. Translated, it gives CASSYRDSYNSPLHF.